This TCR beta chain derives from a study of T-cell reconstitution after alpha-beta-depleted transplantation in children. Study results and caveats: Several hundred graft clones that had expanded were reportedly the source of alpha-beta T cells about two months after transplant.

TCRbeta library preparation incorporated unique molecular identifiers. TCRdb re-called the PCR reads through MiXCR, storing one row per CDR3 protein. The profile shows more than 85,000 distinct CDR3 sequences, 7% to 8% of them singletons. Of note for this clonotype: The antigen is undetermined.

This receptor was taken from a boy younger than 10 with acute lymphoblastic leukemia, due to receive a stem cell transplant. The sample here was PBMCs, taken before TCRalphabeta/CD19-depleted stem cell transplant.

DNA for the CDR3: TGTGCCAGCACCCCGTGGACAGGAAACAATCAGCCCCAGCATTTT. This gives the protein CASTPWTGNNQPQHF. The genes are TRBV28 and TRBJ1-5, with TRBD1 identical over 7 bases. Germline CDR1 MDHEN, CDR2 SYDVKM. Trimming at V came to 7 bases and at J to 3 bases, leaving 9 bases not matched to a gene. This CDR3 has 15 amino acids.